These T cell receptor beta chains were read from a single sample in a study of T cell changes during pregnancy in multiple sclerosis. The method was immunoSEQ multiplex PCR; TCRdb's version includes in-frame clones alone and lacks a portion of them. The table lists around 100,000 clones, just over 90% of them singletons. The material sequenced was peripheral blood, taken in the second trimester of pregnancy. These receptors were obtained from a female donor with multiple sclerosis, enrolled in a pregnancy study. Both conserved end residues are part of each CDR3. The D gene is left open where the match is weak. Where a row states a size, it is once, few, many or the class of an expanded clone; other rows omit it.

D gene	V gene	clone size	J gene	CDR3 protein	CDR3 DNA
TRBD1	TRBV27	.	TRBJ2-2	CASSILQGVTDTGELFF	TGTGCCAGCAGTATCCTTCAGGGGGTTACGGACACCGGGGAGCTGTTTTTT
.	TRBV7-2	.	TRBJ1-5	CASSPRLTNQPQHF	TGTGCCAGCAGCCCGCGACTGACTAATCAGCCCCAGCATTTT
TRBD1	TRBV9	.	TRBJ1-5	CASSATGGGQPQHF	TGTGCCAGCAGCGCTACAGGGGGCGGACAGCCCCAGCATTTT
TRBD1	TRBV5-6	.	TRBJ1-6	CASSQGQGRNSPLHF	TGTGCCAGCAGCCAGGGACAGGGTCGGAATTCACCCCTCCACTTT
.	TRBV7-2	.	TRBJ1-5	CASSDTDSNQPQHF	TGTGCCAGCAGCGACACAGATAGCAATCAGCCCCAGCATTTT
TRBD1	TRBV6-5	.	TRBJ2-3	CASSRAGTGIDTQYF	TGTGCCAGCAGTCGCGCCGGGACAGGGATAGATACGCAGTATTTT
.	TRBV19	.	TRBJ2-5	CASSISRRETQYF	TGTGCCAGTAGTATTTCTCGCAGGGAGACCCAGTACTTC
.	TRBV30	.	TRBJ1-4	CAWNFGGLEKLFF	TGTGCCTGGAATTTCGGGGGATTGGAAAAACTGTTTTTT
.	TRBV9	.	TRBJ2-7	CASSVYVSSYEQYF	TGTGCCAGCAGCGTATATGTGAGCTCCTACGAGCAGTACTTC
.	TRBV30	.	TRBJ1-5	CAWAGDPNQPQHF	TGTGCCTGGGCAGGGGATCCCAATCAGCCCCAGCATTTT
.	TRBV5-4	.	TRBJ1-2	CASSLARAGRNYGYTF	TGTGCCAGCAGCTTGGCGCGGGCAGGGAGGAACTATGGCTACACCTTC
.	TRBV19	once	TRBJ1-2	CASSIDLGGSGYGYTF	TGTGCCAGTAGTATAGATCTCGGGGGAAGCGGCTATGGCTACACCTTC
TRBD1	TRBV4-1	.	TRBJ1-1	CASAGELRDRGSEAFF	TGCGCCAGCGCCGGGGAACTCCGGGACAGGGGATCTGAAGCTTTCTTT
.	TRBV28	.	TRBJ1-3	CASKGSGGASGNTIYF	TGTGCCAGCAAGGGGTCCGGGGGAGCAAGCGGAAACACCATATATTTT
TRBD1	TRBV10-2	.	TRBJ1-6	CASRRQGNSPLHF	TGCGCCAGCAGAAGACAGGGGAATTCACCCCTCCACTTT
TRBD2	TRBV28	.	TRBJ2-7	CASSLSWTSGDEQYF	TGTGCCAGCAGTTTATCCTGGACTAGCGGAGACGAGCAGTACTTC
TRBD2	TRBV5-1	.	TRBJ2-7	CASTTRTSGTYEQYF	TGCGCCAGCACAACTCGGACTAGCGGGACCTACGAGCAGTACTTC
.	TRBV4-1	few	TRBJ2-7	CASSQDRGNEQYF	TGCGCCAGCAGCCAAGACAGGGGCAACGAGCAGTACTTC
TRBD1	TRBV6-5	.	TRBJ2-1	CASSSRQGSGEQFF	TGTGCCAGCAGTTCGCGACAGGGGTCAGGGGAGCAGTTCTTC
.	TRBV5-4	.	TRBJ2-2	CASSSGQLRDTGELFF	TGTGCCAGCAGTTCTGGACAGTTGAGGGACACCGGGGAGCTGTTTTTT